Reported below is one T cell receptor beta chain. Its antigen is not known. Germline CDR1 is SEHNR and CDR2 is FQNEAQ (reference sequence). This CDR3 region has 12 residues. This record belongs to a study of T cell clusters in autoimmune cytopenias. Points from the study as a whole: No experiment has yet validated the function of the T cell clusters defined in silico. TRB repertoire shifts in secondary cytopenia and chronic lymphocytic leukemia mostly reflected lymphoma, not autoimmunity. A dominant lymphoma-associated repertoire apparently masked the cluster-lack signature in secondary cytopenia versus chronic lymphocytic leukemia. Compared with active autoimmune hepatitis patients, healthy donors showed almost three-fold more exclusive TRB clusters.

One tube held mixed TRB-A and TRB-B primer pools for touch-down PCR. TCRdb processed the multiplex PCR reads again and assigns one entry to each CDR3 protein, with no DNA. The sample holds approximately 2,000 distinct CDR3 sequences. TRB was amplified from about 270 ng of peripheral blood genomic DNA per sample. Specimen: peripheral blood. The chain recombines TRBV7-9 with TRBJ2-5. The clonotype comes from a human donor with an autoimmune cytopenia or autoimmune hepatitis (not recorded which). CDR3 sequence reads: CASSLELETQYF.